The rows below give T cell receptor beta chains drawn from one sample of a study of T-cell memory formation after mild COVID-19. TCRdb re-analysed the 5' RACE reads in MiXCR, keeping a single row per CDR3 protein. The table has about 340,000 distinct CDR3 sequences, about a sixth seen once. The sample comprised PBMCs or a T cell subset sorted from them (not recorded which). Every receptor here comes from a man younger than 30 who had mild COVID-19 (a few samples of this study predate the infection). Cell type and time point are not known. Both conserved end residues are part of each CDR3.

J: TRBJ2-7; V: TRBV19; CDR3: CASQTGAEQYF
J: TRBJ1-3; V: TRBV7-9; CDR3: CASSFGWDWTLNTIYF
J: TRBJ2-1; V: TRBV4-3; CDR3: CASSQVVFYNEQFF
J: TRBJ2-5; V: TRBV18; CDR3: CASSPGVIETQYF
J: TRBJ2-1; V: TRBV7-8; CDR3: CASSAGLAGVYNEQFF
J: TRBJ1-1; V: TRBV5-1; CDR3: CASKEPRVGDTEAFF
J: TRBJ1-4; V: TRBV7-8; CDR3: CASSSTARSNVFF
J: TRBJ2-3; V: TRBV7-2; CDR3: CASSSLGLGADTQYF
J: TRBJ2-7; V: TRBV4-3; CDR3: CASSPSHGTGPDEQYF
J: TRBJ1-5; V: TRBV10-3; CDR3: CAIRGDTGYQPQHF
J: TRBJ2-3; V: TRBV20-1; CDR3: CSARVPARSTDTQYF
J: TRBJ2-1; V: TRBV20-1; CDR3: CSGEGLSGLAPGGEQFF
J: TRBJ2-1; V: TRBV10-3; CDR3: CAISESGSTSGGRINEQFF
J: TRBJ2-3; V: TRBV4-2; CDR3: CASSQDSGSGEYQYF
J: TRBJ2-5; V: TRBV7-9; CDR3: CASSALEETQYF
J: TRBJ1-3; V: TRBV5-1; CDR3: CASSPQGRGSGNTIYF
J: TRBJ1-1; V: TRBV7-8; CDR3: CASSLEPVNYLRGQEAFF
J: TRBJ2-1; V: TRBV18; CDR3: CASSPGYGGGNEQFF
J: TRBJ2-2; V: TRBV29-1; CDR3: CSAATSYRFTGELFF
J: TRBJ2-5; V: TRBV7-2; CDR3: CASSLGGASGAGETQYF
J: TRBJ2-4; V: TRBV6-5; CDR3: CASSYSGFSVGAAKNIQYF
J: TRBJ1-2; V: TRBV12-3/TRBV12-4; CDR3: CASSLSVVGQGFGYTF
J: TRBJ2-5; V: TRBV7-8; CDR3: CASSRGAGLETQYF
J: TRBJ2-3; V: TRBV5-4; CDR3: CASSHEAGRPDTQYF
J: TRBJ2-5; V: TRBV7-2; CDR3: CASNFEDQWGETQYF
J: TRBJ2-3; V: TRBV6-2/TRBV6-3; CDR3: CAGSLAGTDTQYF
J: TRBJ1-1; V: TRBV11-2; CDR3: CASSTTTGTTEAFF
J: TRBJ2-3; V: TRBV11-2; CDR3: CASSLVAGALTDTQYF
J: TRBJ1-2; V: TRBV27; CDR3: CASSKYGTDYGYTF
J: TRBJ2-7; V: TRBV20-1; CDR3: CSAPPSGGYEQYF
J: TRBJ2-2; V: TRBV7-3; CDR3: CASSLSEVGELFF